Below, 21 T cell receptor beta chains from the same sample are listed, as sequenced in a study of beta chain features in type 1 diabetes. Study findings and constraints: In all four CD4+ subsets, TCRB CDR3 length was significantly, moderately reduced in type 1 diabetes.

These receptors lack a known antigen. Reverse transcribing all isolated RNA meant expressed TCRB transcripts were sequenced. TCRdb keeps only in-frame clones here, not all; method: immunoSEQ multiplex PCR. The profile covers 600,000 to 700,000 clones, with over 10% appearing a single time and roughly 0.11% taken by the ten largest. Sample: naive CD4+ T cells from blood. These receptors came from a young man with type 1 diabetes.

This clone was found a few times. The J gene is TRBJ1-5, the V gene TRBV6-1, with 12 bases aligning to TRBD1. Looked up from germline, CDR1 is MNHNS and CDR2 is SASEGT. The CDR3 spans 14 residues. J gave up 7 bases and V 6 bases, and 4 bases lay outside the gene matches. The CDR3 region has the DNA TGTGCCAGCAGGGGACAGGGGGCAGGACAGCCCCAGCATTTT. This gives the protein CASRGQGAGQPQHF.

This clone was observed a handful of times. CDR3 amino acids: CASSYSSSSTQYF. The CDR3 nucleotides read TGTGCCAGCAGTTACTCGAGTAGTAGCACGCAGTATTTT. V and J are TRBV6-5 and TRBJ2-3; no reliable D call. Germline CDR1 is MNHEY and CDR2 is SVGAGI. V gave up 0 bases and J gave up 9 bases, with 10 bases separating them. CDR3 length equals 13 residues.

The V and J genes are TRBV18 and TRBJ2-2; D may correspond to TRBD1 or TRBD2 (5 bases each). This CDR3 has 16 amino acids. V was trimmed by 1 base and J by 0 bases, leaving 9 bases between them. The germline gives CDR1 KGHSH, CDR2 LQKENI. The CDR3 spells CASSPQEGSNTGELFF. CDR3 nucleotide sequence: TGTGCCAGCTCACCACAAGAGGGGTCGAACACCGGGGAGCTGTTTTTT.

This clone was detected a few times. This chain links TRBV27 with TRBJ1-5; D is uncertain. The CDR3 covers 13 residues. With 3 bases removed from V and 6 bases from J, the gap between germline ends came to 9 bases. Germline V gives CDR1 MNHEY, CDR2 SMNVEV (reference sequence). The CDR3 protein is CASSFLFGQPQHF. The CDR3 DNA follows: TGTGCCAGCAGTTTCCTATTCGGTCAGCCCCAGCATTTT.

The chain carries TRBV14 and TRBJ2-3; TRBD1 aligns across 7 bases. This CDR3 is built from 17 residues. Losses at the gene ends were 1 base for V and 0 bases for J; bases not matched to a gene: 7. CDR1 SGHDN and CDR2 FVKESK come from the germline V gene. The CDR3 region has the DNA TGTGCCAGCAGCCAAGCGGGACAGTCAACAAGCACAGATACGCAGTATTTT. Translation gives CASSQAGQSTSTDTQYF.

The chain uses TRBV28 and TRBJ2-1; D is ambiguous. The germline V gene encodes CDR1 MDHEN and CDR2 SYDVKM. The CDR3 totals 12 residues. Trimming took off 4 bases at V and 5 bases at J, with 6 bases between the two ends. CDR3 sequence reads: CASSSLNNEQFF. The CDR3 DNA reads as TGTGCCAGCAGTTCCCTGAACAATGAGCAGTTCTTC. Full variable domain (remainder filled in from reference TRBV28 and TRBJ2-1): DVKVTQSSRYLVKRTGEKVFLECVQDMDHENMFWYRQDPGLGLRLIYFSYDVKMKEKGDIPEGYSVSREKKERFSLILESASTNQTSMYLCASSSLNNEQFFGPGTRLTVL.

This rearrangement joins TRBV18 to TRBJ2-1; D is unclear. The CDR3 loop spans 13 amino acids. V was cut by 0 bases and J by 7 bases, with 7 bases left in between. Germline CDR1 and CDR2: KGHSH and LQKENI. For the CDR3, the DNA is TGTGCCAGCTCACCACCGCTTCCGAATGAGCAGTTCTTC. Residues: CASSPPLPNEQFF. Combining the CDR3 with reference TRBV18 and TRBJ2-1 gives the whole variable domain NAGVMQNPRHLVRRRGQEARLRCSPMKGHSHVYWYRQLPEEGLKFMVYLQKENIIDESGMPKERFSAEFPKEGPSILRIQQVVRGDSAAYFCASSPPLPNEQFFGPGTRLTVL.

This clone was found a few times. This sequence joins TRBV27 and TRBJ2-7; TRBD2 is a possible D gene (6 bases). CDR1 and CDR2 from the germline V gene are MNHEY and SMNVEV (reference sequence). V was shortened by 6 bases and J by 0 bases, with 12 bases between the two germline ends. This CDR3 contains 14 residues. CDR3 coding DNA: TGTGCCAGCAGCCGCCCCGGGGGCTCCTACGAGCAGTACTTC. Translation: CASSRPGGSYEQYF.

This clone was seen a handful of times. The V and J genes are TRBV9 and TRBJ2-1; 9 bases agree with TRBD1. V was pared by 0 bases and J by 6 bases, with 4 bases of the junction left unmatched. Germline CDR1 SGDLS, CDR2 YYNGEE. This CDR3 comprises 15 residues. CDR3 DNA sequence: TGTGCCAGCAGCGTAGCGGGACAGGGCCTCAATGAGCAGTTCTTC. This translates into CASSVAGQGLNEQFF.

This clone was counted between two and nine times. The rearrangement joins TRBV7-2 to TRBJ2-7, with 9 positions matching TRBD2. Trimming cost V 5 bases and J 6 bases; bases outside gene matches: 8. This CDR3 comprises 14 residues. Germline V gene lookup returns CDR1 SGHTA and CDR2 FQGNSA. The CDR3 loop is CASSSRLAGLEQYF. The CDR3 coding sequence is TGTGCCAGCAGCAGCCGGCTAGCGGGGCTCGAGCAGTACTTC.

The CDR3 reads CASSLAQGTNQPQHF. DNA of the CDR3: TGTGCCAGCAGCTTAGCGCAGGGAACCAATCAGCCCCAGCATTTT. V is TRBV7-9 and J is TRBJ1-5; TRBD1 might be the D (5 bases). In germline, CDR1 is SEHNR, CDR2 FQNEAQ (reference sequence). The germline V and J ends were trimmed by 0 bases and 3 bases, with 9 bases remaining between them. The CDR3 is made up of 15 amino acids.

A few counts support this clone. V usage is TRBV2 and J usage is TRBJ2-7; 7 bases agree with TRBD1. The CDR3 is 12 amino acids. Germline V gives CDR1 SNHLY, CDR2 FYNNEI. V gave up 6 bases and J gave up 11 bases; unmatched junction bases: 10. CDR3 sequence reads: CASRPTGVREYF. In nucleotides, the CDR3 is TGTGCCAGCAGGCCCACAGGGGTTCGGGAGTACTTC.

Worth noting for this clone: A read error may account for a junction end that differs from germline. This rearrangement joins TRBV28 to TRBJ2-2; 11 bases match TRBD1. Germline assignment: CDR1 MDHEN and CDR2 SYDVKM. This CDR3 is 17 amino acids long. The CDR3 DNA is TGTGCCAGCAGTTTATACGGACAGGGGGCGAATACCGGGGAGCTGTTTTTT. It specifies CASSLYGQGANTGELFF.

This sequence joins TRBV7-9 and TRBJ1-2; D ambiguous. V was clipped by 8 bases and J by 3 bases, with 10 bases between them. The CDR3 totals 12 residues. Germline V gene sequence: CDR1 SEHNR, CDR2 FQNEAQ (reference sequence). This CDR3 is CASLSGDYGYTF. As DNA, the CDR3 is TGTGCCAGCCTGAGCGGGGACTATGGCTACACCTTC.

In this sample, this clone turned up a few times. CDR3 DNA: TGTGCCAGCAGTGACAACACAGGGCGCTCCTACAATGAGCAGTTCTTC. Protein sequence: CASSDNTGRSYNEQFF. This rearrangement joins TRBV25-1 to TRBJ2-1; D perhaps matches TRBD1 (6 bases). The V gene lost 3 bases and the J gene lost 0 bases, with 12 bases spanning the gap. The germline gives CDR1 MGHDK, CDR2 SYGVNS. There are 16 residues in the CDR3. Combining the CDR3 with reference TRBV25-1 and TRBJ2-1 gives the whole variable domain EADIYQTPRYLVIGTGKKITLECSQTMGHDKMYWYQQDPGMELHLIHYSYGVNSTEKGDLSSESTVSRIRTEHFPLTLESARPSHTSQYLCASSDNTGRSYNEQFFGPGTRLTVL.

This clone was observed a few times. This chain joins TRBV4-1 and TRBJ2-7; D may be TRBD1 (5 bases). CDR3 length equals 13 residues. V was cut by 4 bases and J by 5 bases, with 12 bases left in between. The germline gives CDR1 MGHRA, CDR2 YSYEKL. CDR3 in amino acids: CASSLTQDNEQYF. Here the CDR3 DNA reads TGCGCCAGCAGCCTAACGCAGGACAACGAGCAGTACTTC.

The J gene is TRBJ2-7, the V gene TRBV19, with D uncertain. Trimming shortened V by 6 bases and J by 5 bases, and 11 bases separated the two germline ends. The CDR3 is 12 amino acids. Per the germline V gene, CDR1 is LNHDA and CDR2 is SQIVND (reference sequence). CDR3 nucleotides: TGTGCCAGTAGGCACCCAAGGAACGAGCAGTACTTC. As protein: CASRHPRNEQYF.

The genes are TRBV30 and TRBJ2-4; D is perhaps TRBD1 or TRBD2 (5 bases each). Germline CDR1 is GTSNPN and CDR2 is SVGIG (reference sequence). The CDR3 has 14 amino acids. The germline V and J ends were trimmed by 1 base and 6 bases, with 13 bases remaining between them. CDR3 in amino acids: CAWSAGLGPNIQYF. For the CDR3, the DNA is TGTGCCTGGAGTGCGGGGCTGGGCCCAAACATTCAGTACTTC.

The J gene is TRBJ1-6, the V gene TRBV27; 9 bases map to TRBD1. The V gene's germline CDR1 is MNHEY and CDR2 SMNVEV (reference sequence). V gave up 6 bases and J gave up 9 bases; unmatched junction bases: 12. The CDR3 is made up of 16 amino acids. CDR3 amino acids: CASSNRGTGSSSPLHF. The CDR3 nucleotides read TGTGCCAGCAGCAATCGAGGGACAGGGAGTAGTTCACCCCTCCACTTT.

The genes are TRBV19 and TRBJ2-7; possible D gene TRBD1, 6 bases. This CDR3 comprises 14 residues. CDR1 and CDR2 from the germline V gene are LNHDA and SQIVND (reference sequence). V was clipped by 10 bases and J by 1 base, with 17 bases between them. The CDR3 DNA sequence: TGTGCCACCGCCGGGACACGGTCATCCTACGAGCAGTACTTC. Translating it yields CATAGTRSSYEQYF. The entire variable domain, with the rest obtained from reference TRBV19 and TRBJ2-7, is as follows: DGGITQSPKYLFRKEGQNVTLSCEQNLNHDAMYWYRQDPGQGLRLIYYSQIVNDFQKGDIAEGYSVSREKKESFPLTVTSAQKNPTAFYLCATAGTRSSYEQYFGPGTRLTVT.

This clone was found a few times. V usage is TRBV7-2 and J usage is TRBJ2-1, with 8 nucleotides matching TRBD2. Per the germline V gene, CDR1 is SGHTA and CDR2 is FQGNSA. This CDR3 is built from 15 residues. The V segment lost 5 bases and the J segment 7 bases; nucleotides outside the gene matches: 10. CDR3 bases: TGTGCCAGCAGCCCGCGGGGGGCGGCTGCGAATGAGCAGTTCTTC. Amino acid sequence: CASSPRGAAANEQFF.